The source of this TCR beta chain is a study of T cell responses to AZD1222 COVID-19 vaccine. The CDR3 contains 17 residues. The germline V and J ends were trimmed by 0 bases and 6 bases, with 21 bases remaining between them. In germline, CDR1 is SGHNT, CDR2 YYREEE (reference sequence). TCRdb's table, derived via immunoSEQ multiplex PCR, lists solely in-frame clones and lacks some. Of about 130,000 clones in the sample, approximately 84% are singletons; the top ten hold 4.1%. The TCR was taken from an adult in good health. Sequences were derived from peripheral blood, sampled on day 0 of AZD1222 vaccination. V gene TRBV5-4 combines with J gene TRBJ1-2, with D uncertain. The CDR3 region is CASSLEGSSIVVDGYTF. CDR3 nucleotides: TGTGCCAGCAGCTTGGAAGGTAGCAGCATCGTTGTGGATGGCTACACCTTC.